The rows below give T cell receptor beta chains drawn from one sample of a study of vaccination and CD4 T cells after COVID-19. The antigens for these receptors are not known. TCRdb reanalysed the PCR reads using MiXCR and keeps one entry per CDR3 protein. The sample has 8,400 or so distinct CDR3 sequences, less than 55% seen once. Sequenced material: CD4+ T cells from blood, cultured in vitro. The receptors shown here come from a human donor in good health. Each CDR3 is given with its conserved first and last residue. A D gene is named only where the DNA matches it firmly. Not every row has a clone size; where given, it reads once, few, many or a size class.

j_call,v_call,clone_size,d_call,cdr3_aa,cdr3_nt
TRBJ2-2,TRBV20-1,few,TRBD2,CSATRTLGLSTGELFF,TGCAGTGCTACCCGCACTCTGGGACTAAGCACCGGGGAGCTGTTTTTT
TRBJ2-3,TRBV6-5,NA,NA,CASSYGRSGTDTQYF,TGTGCCAGCAGTTATGGGCGGTCGGGCACAGATACGCAGTATTTT
TRBJ2-5,TRBV7-6,few,NA,CASSLRTVGETQYF,TGTGCCAGCAGCCTGCGCACCGTCGGGGAGACCCAGTACTTC
TRBJ1-5,TRBV6-1,few,NA,CASSENTGGNQPQHF,TGTGCCAGCAGTGAAAATACTGGGGGCAATCAGCCCCAGCATTTT
TRBJ1-4,TRBV6-1,NA,NA,CASNGEVGKLFF,TGTGCCAGCAATGGGGAGGTTGGCAAACTGTTTTTT
TRBJ1-2,TRBV28,NA,NA,CASRGPNYGYTF,TGTGCCAGCAGAGGCCCAAACTATGGCTACACCTTC
TRBJ2-5,TRBV2,NA,TRBD2,CASSAGGLAGAETQYF,TGTGCCAGCAGTGCGGGGGGCCTAGCGGGTGCAGAGACCCAGTACTTC
TRBJ1-1,TRBV5-5,NA,NA,CASSKLQGNTEAFF,TGTGCCAGCAGCAAGCTCCAGGGGAACACTGAAGCTTTCTTT
TRBJ2-7,TRBV10-3,NA,TRBD2,CAIGLAGTTEQYF,TGTGCCATCGGACTAGCGGGAACCACCGAGCAGTACTTC
TRBJ1-1,TRBV25-1,NA,NA,CASSEYGGNTEAFF,TGTGCCAGCAGTGAATATGGGGGGAACACTGAAGCTTTCTTT
TRBJ1-6,TRBV6-1,NA,NA,CAGGRVSGRNNSPLHF,TGTGCCGGGGGGAGGGTCAGCGGGAGAAATAATTCACCCCTCCACTTT
TRBJ2-7,TRBV20-1,few,NA,CSAMGLKQGTISYEQYF,TGCAGTGCTATGGGGTTGAAGCAGGGAACAATCTCCTACGAGCAGTACTTC
TRBJ1-1,TRBV10-3,few,TRBD1,CAIGQGNTEAFF,TGTGCCATCGGACAGGGGAACACTGAAGCTTTCTTT
TRBJ2-1,TRBV5-4,NA,NA,CASSSEGWSYNEQFF,TGTGCCAGCAGCTCGGAGGGGTGGTCCTACAATGAGCAGTTCTTC
TRBJ2-2,TRBV19,NA,NA,CATNRDWDGELFF,TGTGCCACCAATAGGGACTGGGACGGGGAGCTGTTTTTT
TRBJ1-5,TRBV20-1,few,TRBD1,CSARQGNQPQHF,TGCAGTGCCAGACAGGGAAATCAGCCCCAGCATTTT
TRBJ1-2,TRBV20-1,few,TRBD1,CSADPGTGYGYTF,TGCAGTGCTGACCCCGGGACAGGTTATGGCTACACCTTC
TRBJ2-7,TRBV7-2,NA,TRBD2,CASSFRRLAGGPYEQYF,TGTGCCAGCAGCTTTCGACGACTAGCGGGGGGGCCCTACGAGCAGTACTTC
TRBJ2-4,TRBV28,NA,NA,CASSFGQRQNIQYF,TGTGCCAGCAGTTTCGGCCAGCGGCAAAACATTCAGTACTTC
TRBJ1-2,TRBV6-1,NA,NA,CASSETDNYGYTF,TGTGCCAGCAGCGAGACAGATAACTATGGCTACACCTTC
TRBJ1-1,TRBV7-9,NA,NA,CASSFSGQGWAFF,TGTGCCAGCAGTTTTAGCGGGCAGGGATGGGCTTTCTTT
TRBJ2-2,TRBV20-1,few,TRBD2,CSAPVSGRFGGELFF,TGCAGTGCCCCGGTTAGCGGGAGGTTTGGCGGGGAGCTGTTTTTT
TRBJ1-1,TRBV19,few,NA,CASSHRGGLAEAFF,TGTGCCAGTAGTCACCGGGGGGGGCTGGCTGAAGCTTTCTTT
TRBJ2-1,TRBV7-6,NA,NA,CASSLDWGSSYNEQFF,TGTGCCAGCAGCTTAGACTGGGGGAGCTCCTACAATGAGCAGTTCTTC
TRBJ2-3,TRBV30,NA,NA,CAWSVTYTDTQYF,TGTGCCTGGAGTGTCACTTACACAGATACGCAGTATTTT
TRBJ1-5,TRBV21-1,few,NA,CASSKAHRYPERQGHQPQHF,TGTGCCAGCAGCAAAGCACATCGATACCCGGAAAGGCAGGGGCATCAGCCCCAGCATTTT
TRBJ2-5,TRBV2,few,TRBD1,CASSEGGQGLGETQYF,TGTGCCAGCAGTGAAGGCGGACAGGGCTTAGGGGAGACCCAGTACTTC
TRBJ1-2,TRBV7-2,few,NA,CASSFRGGPDGYTF,TGTGCCAGCAGCTTTAGGGGGGGCCCGGATGGCTACACCTTC
TRBJ2-1,TRBV10-1,few,TRBD1,CASSDQKGAHNEQFF,TGCGCCAGCAGTGATCAGAAGGGGGCACACAATGAGCAGTTCTTC
TRBJ1-5,TRBV6-1,NA,TRBD1,CASGDRGFNQPQHF,TGTGCCAGCGGGGACAGGGGGTTCAATCAGCCCCAGCATTTT
TRBJ1-5,TRBV24-1,NA,NA,CATSKDGRNQPQHF,TGTGCCACCAGCAAGGACGGGAGAAATCAGCCCCAGCATTTT
TRBJ1-1,TRBV19,NA,NA,CASSIRENTGAFF,TGTGCCAGTAGTATCAGGGAGAACACTGGAGCTTTCTTT
TRBJ1-5,TRBV10-3,few,NA,CAISPEDTSNQPQHF,TGTGCCATCAGCCCGGAGGACACTAGCAATCAGCCCCAGCATTTT
TRBJ1-1,TRBV11-2,NA,NA,CASSLRAGMNTEAFF,TGTGCCAGCAGCTTACGGGCAGGCATGAACACTGAAGCTTTCTTT
TRBJ1-6,TRBV25-1,few,TRBD1,CAGGTGLDSPLHF,TGTGCCGGAGGGACAGGGTTGGATTCACCCCTCCACTTT
TRBJ2-1,TRBV20-1,NA,TRBD2,CSARNPSGVYNEQFF,TGCAGTGCTCGCAACCCTAGCGGGGTTTACAATGAGCAGTTCTTC